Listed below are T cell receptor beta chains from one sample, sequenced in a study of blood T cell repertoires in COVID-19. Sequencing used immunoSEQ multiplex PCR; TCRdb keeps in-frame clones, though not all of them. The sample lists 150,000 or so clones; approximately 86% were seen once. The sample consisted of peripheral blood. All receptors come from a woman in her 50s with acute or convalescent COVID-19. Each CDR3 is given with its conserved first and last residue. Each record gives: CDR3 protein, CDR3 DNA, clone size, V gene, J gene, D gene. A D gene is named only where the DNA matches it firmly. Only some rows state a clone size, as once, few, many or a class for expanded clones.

CDR3: CASSLAQKYGYTF
DNA: TGTGCCAGCAGTTTAGCACAGAAATATGGCTACACCTTC
size: NA
V: TRBV12-3/TRBV12-4
J: TRBJ1-2
D: NA

CDR3: CASSLVQEGYGYTF
DNA: TGCGCCAGCAGCTTGGTACAGGAGGGCTATGGCTACACCTTC
size: NA
V: TRBV5-1
J: TRBJ1-2
D: NA

CDR3: CASSSDRGRREQYF
DNA: TGTGCCAGCAGTTCTGACAGGGGGCGCCGCGAGCAGTACTTC
size: NA
V: TRBV6-2/TRBV6-3
J: TRBJ2-7
D: TRBD1

CDR3: CASSPLGDIHYEQYF
DNA: TGTGCCAGCTCACCACTAGGTGACATTCACTACGAGCAGTACTTC
size: NA
V: TRBV18
J: TRBJ2-7
D: NA

CDR3: CAWSVDKGSYSGYTF
DNA: TGTGCCTGGAGTGTAGATAAGGGGTCCTACTCTGGCTACACCTTC
size: few
V: TRBV30
J: TRBJ1-2
D: NA

CDR3: CASSARTGVPGELFF
DNA: TGTGCCAGCAGTGCCCGGACAGGGGTTCCCGGGGAGCTGTTTTTT
size: NA
V: TRBV25-1
J: TRBJ2-2
D: TRBD1

CDR3: CASRSGQGAAGELFF
DNA: TGTGCCAGCAGATCGGGACAGGGGGCAGCCGGGGAGCTGTTTTTT
size: NA
V: TRBV2
J: TRBJ2-2
D: TRBD1

CDR3: CASSYLLQGALQPQHF
DNA: TGTGCCAGCAGTTACCTCCTTCAGGGGGCCCTTCAGCCCCAGCATTTT
size: NA
V: TRBV6-2/TRBV6-3
J: TRBJ1-5
D: TRBD1

CDR3: CSAKQGVGYTF
DNA: TGCAGTGCTAAACAGGGAGTCGGCTACACCTTC
size: NA
V: TRBV20-1
J: TRBJ1-2
D: NA

CDR3: CAWSVQGANTEAFF
DNA: TGTGCCTGGAGTGTACAGGGGGCGAACACTGAAGCTTTCTTT
size: NA
V: TRBV30
J: TRBJ1-1
D: TRBD1

CDR3: CATSKTHRVGNTIYF
DNA: TGTGCCACCAGCAAAACCCACAGGGTTGGAAACACCATATATTTT
size: NA
V: TRBV15
J: TRBJ1-3
D: NA

CDR3: CASSHKRESTDTQYF
DNA: TGTGCCAGCAGCCACAAAAGGGAGTCCACAGATACGCAGTATTTT
size: NA
V: TRBV5-4
J: TRBJ2-3
D: NA

CDR3: CASSYSRRGYTGELFF
DNA: TGTGCCAGCAGTTACTCGAGAAGGGGGTACACCGGGGAGCTGTTTTTT
size: NA
V: TRBV6-2/TRBV6-3
J: TRBJ2-2
D: NA

CDR3: CASSSLDSPAGNTIYF
DNA: TGTGCCAGCAGCTCCCTCGACAGCCCGGCAGGAAACACCATATATTTT
size: NA
V: TRBV7-3
J: TRBJ1-3
D: NA

CDR3: CASSFQGAANEKLFF
DNA: TGTGCCAGCAGTTTCCAGGGGGCGGCAAATGAAAAACTGTTTTTT
size: NA
V: TRBV6-5
J: TRBJ1-4
D: TRBD1

CDR3: CASRPTGGETEAFF
DNA: TGTGCCAGCAGGCCTACAGGGGGCGAGACTGAAGCTTTCTTT
size: once
V: TRBV27
J: TRBJ1-1
D: TRBD1

CDR3: CASSPARGKGYEQYF
DNA: TGCGCCAGCAGCCCCGCCCGGGGGAAGGGGTACGAGCAGTACTTC
size: NA
V: TRBV5-1
J: TRBJ2-7
D: NA

CDR3: CASSPGTSAEQFF
DNA: TGTGCCAGCAGCCCTGGGACTAGCGCTGAGCAGTTCTTC
size: NA
V: TRBV7-3
J: TRBJ2-1
D: TRBD2

CDR3: CASRYDGTAYNEQFF
DNA: TGTGCCAGCAGATACGACGGGACAGCCTACAATGAGCAGTTCTTC
size: NA
V: TRBV7-2
J: TRBJ2-1
D: TRBD1

CDR3: CASSVSSEGSYEQYF
DNA: TGTGCCAGCAGCGTAAGCTCGGAGGGCTCCTACGAGCAGTACTTC
size: NA
V: TRBV9
J: TRBJ2-7
D: NA

CDR3: CASSLAPPGTRNEKLFF
DNA: TGTGCCAGCAGCTTAGCCCCGCCCGGGACAAGGAATGAAAAACTGTTTTTT
size: once
V: TRBV7-2
J: TRBJ1-4
D: NA

CDR3: CASSFVRGGLREKLFF
DNA: TGTGCCAGCAGCTTTGTCCGGGGGGGGCTCAGGGAAAAACTGTTTTTT
size: NA
V: TRBV11-2
J: TRBJ1-4
D: NA

CDR3: CASKEGSLNTEAFF
DNA: TGCGCCAGCAAAGAGGGAAGCCTAAACACTGAAGCTTTCTTT
size: NA
V: TRBV5-1
J: TRBJ1-1
D: NA

CDR3: CASSPREATSGYTF
DNA: TGTGCCAGCTCACCACGTGAGGCAACCTCTGGCTACACCTTC
size: few
V: TRBV18
J: TRBJ1-2
D: NA

CDR3: CASSLSTNSYNSPLHF
DNA: TGTGCCAGCAGTTTATCGACTAACTCCTATAATTCACCCCTCCACTTT
size: NA
V: TRBV27
J: TRBJ1-6
D: NA

CDR3: CSVETAWGGGDYTF
DNA: TGCAGCGTTGAAACCGCCTGGGGGGGAGGGGACTACACCTTC
size: NA
V: TRBV29-1
J: TRBJ1-2
D: NA

CDR3: CASRTTGTAQETQYF
DNA: TGTGCCAGTCGGACCACCGGGACAGCCCAAGAGACCCAGTACTTC
size: few
V: TRBV19
J: TRBJ2-5
D: TRBD1

CDR3: CASRPGQGLYGYTF
DNA: TGTGCCAGCAGGCCCGGACAGGGCCTCTATGGCTACACCTTC
size: NA
V: TRBV2
J: TRBJ1-2
D: TRBD1

CDR3: CASSAPNFYGYTF
DNA: TGTGCCAGCAGCGCCCCCAACTTCTATGGCTACACCTTC
size: few
V: TRBV7-9
J: TRBJ1-2
D: NA

CDR3: CASSDSGRADTQYF
DNA: TGTGCCAGCAGCGATAGCGGGAGGGCAGATACGCAGTATTTT
size: NA
V: TRBV11-2
J: TRBJ2-3
D: TRBD2

CDR3: CASSLPRTGENEKLFF
DNA: TGTGCCAGCAGCTTACCCCGGACAGGGGAGAATGAAAAACTGTTTTTT
size: NA
V: TRBV7-9
J: TRBJ1-4
D: TRBD1

CDR3: CASSSGGLYGYTF
DNA: TGCGCCAGCAGCTCAGGGGGTCTCTATGGCTACACCTTC
size: NA
V: TRBV5-1
J: TRBJ1-2
D: TRBD1

CDR3: CASSLLGLTDTQYF
DNA: TGTGCCAGCAGCTTACTAGGCCTCACAGATACGCAGTATTTT
size: NA
V: TRBV7-7
J: TRBJ2-3
D: NA

CDR3: CASSPPRDTQPQHF
DNA: TGTGCCAGCAGTCCCCCCCGGGACACTCAGCCCCAGCATTTT
size: NA
V: TRBV6-2/TRBV6-3
J: TRBJ1-5
D: NA

CDR3: CSVEDLGQLNTEAFF
DNA: TGCAGCGTTGAAGACCTCGGACAGTTGAACACTGAAGCTTTCTTT
size: NA
V: TRBV29-1
J: TRBJ1-1
D: NA

CDR3: CASSDAGWSNQPQHF
DNA: TGTGCCAGCAGCGACGCCGGGTGGAGCAATCAGCCCCAGCATTTT
size: NA
V: TRBV6-2/TRBV6-3
J: TRBJ1-5
D: NA

CDR3: CASSMGELQGYGYTF
DNA: TGTGCCAGCAGCATGGGGGAATTACAGGGGTATGGCTACACCTTC
size: NA
V: TRBV7-2
J: TRBJ1-2
D: TRBD1

CDR3: CASSRTGGTQETQYF
DNA: TGCGCCAGCAGCCGAACAGGGGGGACACAAGAGACCCAGTACTTC
size: NA
V: TRBV5-1
J: TRBJ2-5
D: TRBD1

CDR3: CASSIRDSNLKNIQYF
DNA: TGTGCCAGTAGTATTCGGGACAGCAATTTGAAAAACATTCAGTACTTC
size: once
V: TRBV19
J: TRBJ2-4
D: TRBD1

CDR3: CASSLGGTGGIHGYTF
DNA: TGCGCCAGCAGCTTGGGAGGGACAGGGGGCATTCATGGCTACACCTTC
size: NA
V: TRBV5-1
J: TRBJ1-2
D: TRBD1

CDR3: CASTPTANYGYTF
DNA: TGTGCCAGCACCCCGACAGCTAACTATGGCTACACCTTC
size: NA
V: TRBV11-2
J: TRBJ1-2
D: NA

CDR3: CAWSVHPGVNTEAFF
DNA: TGTGCCTGGAGTGTACACCCGGGGGTGAACACTGAAGCTTTCTTT
size: once
V: TRBV30
J: TRBJ1-1
D: NA

CDR3: CASSLDSSYNEQFF
DNA: TGCGCCAGCAGCTTGGACAGTTCCTACAATGAGCAGTTCTTC
size: NA
V: TRBV5-1
J: TRBJ2-1
D: NA

CDR3: CASSLRTGIYNEQFF
DNA: TGCGCCAGCAGCTTGCGGACAGGGATTTACAATGAGCAGTTCTTC
size: NA
V: TRBV5-1
J: TRBJ2-1
D: TRBD1

CDR3: CASSGSRGITEAFF
DNA: TGTGCCAGCAGCGGCTCCAGGGGGATCACTGAAGCTTTCTTT
size: NA
V: TRBV9
J: TRBJ1-1
D: TRBD1

CDR3: CASSLAQGRTNEKLFF
DNA: TGCGCCAGCAGCTTGGCCCAGGGCCGCACTAATGAAAAACTGTTTTTT
size: NA
V: TRBV5-1
J: TRBJ1-4
D: NA

CDR3: CASSPRTSGGETQYF
DNA: TGTGCCAGCAGTCCCCGGACTAGCGGGGGGGAGACCCAGTACTTC
size: NA
V: TRBV6-5
J: TRBJ2-5
D: TRBD2

CDR3: CASSQGVDSSYNEQFF
DNA: TGTGCCAGCAGTCAAGGGGTGGACAGCTCCTACAATGAGCAGTTCTTC
size: few
V: TRBV11-2
J: TRBJ2-1
D: NA

CDR3: CATRETGSQETQYF
DNA: TGTGCCACCCGGGAGACAGGGTCCCAAGAGACCCAGTACTTC
size: NA
V: TRBV10-3
J: TRBJ2-5
D: NA

CDR3: CASSLGLAGGQGDTQYF
DNA: TGTGCCAGCAGCTTAGGACTAGCGGGGGGGCAGGGAGATACGCAGTATTTT
size: NA
V: TRBV13
J: TRBJ2-3
D: TRBD2